Below, 9 T cell receptor beta chains from the same sample are listed, as sequenced in a study of cytomegalovirus exposure and HLA in healthy donors. The study ran its PCR with 60 Vbeta and 13 Jbeta primers. Sequencing used immunoSEQ multiplex PCR; TCRdb keeps in-frame clones, though not all of them. This table has around 99,000 clones, around 77% appearing once. Sequenced: PBMCs. These receptors were collected from a man aged 45-65 years in good health and CMV-seropositive.

The rearrangement uses TRBV27 and TRBJ2-5; 9 bases match TRBD1. There are 14 residues in the CDR3. The germline V gene has CDR1 MNHEY and CDR2 SMNVEV (reference sequence). Germline trimming cut 2 bases from V and 4 bases from J; bases unmatched to any gene: 2. CDR3 protein: CASSLGQGRETQYF. The CDR3 DNA sequence: TGTGCCAGCAGTTTAGGACAGGGGAGAGAGACCCAGTACTTC.

V gene TRBV25-1 combines with J gene TRBJ2-1; 7 nucleotides line up with TRBD1. This CDR3 has 15 amino acids. Unmatched junction bases numbered 8, after V lost 3 bases and J lost 6 bases. Per germline, CDR1 MGHDK and CDR2 SYGVNS. The CDR3 coding sequence is TGTGCCAGCAGTGACTCCAAGACAGGGTCCAATGAGCAGTTCTTC. Translating it yields CASSDSKTGSNEQFF.

The chain uses TRBV4-2 and TRBJ2-7; D might be TRBD1 (6 bases). This CDR3 comprises 16 residues. V was pared by 4 bases and J by 0 bases, with 16 bases between. Germline V CDR1 and CDR2: LGHNA, YNFKEQ. CDR3 sequence reads: CASSPDSTGPSYEQYF. In DNA, the CDR3 is TGTGCCAGCAGCCCCGATTCGACAGGCCCCTCCTACGAGCAGTACTTC.

This chain uses TRBV27 with TRBJ1-1; D is possibly TRBD1 (6 bases). Germline assignment: CDR1 MNHEY and CDR2 SMNVEV (reference sequence). V lost 5 bases, J lost 1 base, and 11 bases lay in between. The CDR3 covers 14 residues. CDR3 loop: CASSARTANTEAFF. The CDR3, as DNA: TGTGCCAGCAGTGCCCGGACAGCGAACACTGAAGCTTTCTTT.

J is TRBJ1-1 and V is TRBV7-2; the match to TRBD1 covers 7 bases. The CDR3 is 14 amino acids. Germline V gene data show CDR1 as SGHTA and CDR2 as FQGNSA. J was trimmed by 7 bases and V by 3 bases; bases with no gene match: 8. CDR3 loop: CASSFQRTGCEAFF. The DNA of the CDR3 is TGTGCCAGCAGCTTTCAACGGACAGGCTGTGAAGCTTTCTTT.

The chain has TRBV6-5 and TRBJ1-6; weak D call: TRBD1 (6 bases). CDR1 is MNHEY and CDR2 is SVGAGI in the germline V gene. The V gene lost 6 bases and the J gene lost 0 bases, with 9 bases spanning the gap. The CDR3 spans 15 residues. CDR3 protein: CASRAGVSYNSPLHF. The CDR3 coding sequence is TGTGCCAGCAGAGCAGGGGTCTCCTATAATTCACCCCTCCACTTT.

The CDR3 loop is CASSVTALAGANVLTF. As DNA, the CDR3 is TGTGCCAGCAGCGTGACTGCTTTGGCGGGGGCCAACGTCCTGACTTTC. The V gene is TRBV9, the J gene TRBJ2-6; D uncertain. With 2 bases removed from V and 4 bases from J, the gap between germline ends came to 13 bases. The CDR3 covers 16 residues. Germline CDR1 is SGDLS and CDR2 is YYNGEE.

The V call is TRBV7-3, the J call TRBJ1-1; a possible D gene is TRBD1 (6 bases). The V end was cut by 4 bases, the J end by 1 base, with 13 bases between. The CDR3 sequence is 15 residues long. CDR1 and CDR2 (germline): SGHTA, FQGTGA. The CDR3 sequence is CASSSRPGQNTEAFF. CDR3 bases: TGTGCCAGCAGCTCTAGACCGGGACAGAACACTGAAGCTTTCTTT.

The rearrangement uses TRBV28 and TRBJ2-4; D unresolved. The CDR3 consists of 12 residues. Between the trimmed V and J ends, which lost 4 bases and 12 bases, there was a span of 13 bases. Per the germline V gene, CDR1 is MDHEN and CDR2 is SYDVKM. CDR3 nucleotide sequence: TGTGCCAGCAGTTCTGGCCGTTACGATCAGTACTTC. Protein sequence: CASSSGRYDQYF.